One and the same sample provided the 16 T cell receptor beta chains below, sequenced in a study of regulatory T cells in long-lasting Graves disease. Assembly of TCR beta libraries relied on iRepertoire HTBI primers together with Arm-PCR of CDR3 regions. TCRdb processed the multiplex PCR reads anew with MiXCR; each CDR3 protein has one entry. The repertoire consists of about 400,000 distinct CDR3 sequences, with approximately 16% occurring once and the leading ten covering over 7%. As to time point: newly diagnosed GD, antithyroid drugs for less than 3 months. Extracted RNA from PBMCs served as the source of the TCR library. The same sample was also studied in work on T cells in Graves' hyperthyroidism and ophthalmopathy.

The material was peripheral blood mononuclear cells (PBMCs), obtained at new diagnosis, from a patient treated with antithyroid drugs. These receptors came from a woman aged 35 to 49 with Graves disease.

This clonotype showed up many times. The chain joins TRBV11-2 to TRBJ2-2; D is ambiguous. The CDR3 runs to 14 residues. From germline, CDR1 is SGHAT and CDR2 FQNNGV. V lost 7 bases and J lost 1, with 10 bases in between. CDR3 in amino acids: CASNLVGNTGELFF. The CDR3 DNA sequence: TGTGCCAGCAACCTAGTGGGGAACACCGGGGAGCTGTTTTTT.

CDR3 DNA sequence: TGTGCCAGCAGCTTGACAGGGATCAGGACTGAAGCTTTCTTT. It encodes CASSLTGIRTEAFF. The rearrangement links TRBV11-1 to TRBJ1-1; 7 bases are shared with TRBD1. Germline CDR1 reads SGHAT; CDR2 reads FQDESV (reference sequence). V dropped 3 bases and J dropped 5; count of bases not matched to a gene: 6. The CDR3 extends over 14 amino acids.

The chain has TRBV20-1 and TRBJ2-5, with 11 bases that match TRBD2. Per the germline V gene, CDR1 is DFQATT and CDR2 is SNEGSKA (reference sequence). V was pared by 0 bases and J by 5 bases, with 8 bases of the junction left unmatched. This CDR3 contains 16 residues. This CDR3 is CSARERLAGGGETQYF. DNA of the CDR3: TGCAGTGCTAGAGAAAGGCTAGCGGGAGGAGGGGAGACCCAGTACTTC.

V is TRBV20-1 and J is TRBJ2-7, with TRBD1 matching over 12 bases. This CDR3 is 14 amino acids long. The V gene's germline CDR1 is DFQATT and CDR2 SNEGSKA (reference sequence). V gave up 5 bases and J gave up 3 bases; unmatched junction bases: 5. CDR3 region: CSAEGTGGFYEQYF. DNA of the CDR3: TGCAGTGCTGAAGGGACAGGGGGCTTCTACGAGCAGTACTTC.

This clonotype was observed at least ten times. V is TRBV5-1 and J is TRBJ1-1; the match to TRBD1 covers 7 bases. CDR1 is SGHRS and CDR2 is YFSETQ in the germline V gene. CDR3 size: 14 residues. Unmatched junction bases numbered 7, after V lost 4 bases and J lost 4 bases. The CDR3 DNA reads TGCGCCAGCAGCCCGGGACAGCTGGGCACTGAAGCTTTCTTT. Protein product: CASSPGQLGTEAFF.

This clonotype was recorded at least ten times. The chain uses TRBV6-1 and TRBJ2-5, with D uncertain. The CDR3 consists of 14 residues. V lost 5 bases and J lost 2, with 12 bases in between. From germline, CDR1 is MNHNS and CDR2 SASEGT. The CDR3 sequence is CASSRSLEQETQYF. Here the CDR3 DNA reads TGTGCCAGCAGTCGCTCCTTGGAACAAGAGACCCAGTACTTC.

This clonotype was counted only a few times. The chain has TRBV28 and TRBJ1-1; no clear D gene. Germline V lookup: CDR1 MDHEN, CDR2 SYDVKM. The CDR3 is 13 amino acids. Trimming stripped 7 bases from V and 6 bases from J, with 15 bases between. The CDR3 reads CASTPQRSAEAFF. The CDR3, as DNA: TGTGCCAGCACACCCCAAAGGAGCGCTGAAGCTTTCTTT.

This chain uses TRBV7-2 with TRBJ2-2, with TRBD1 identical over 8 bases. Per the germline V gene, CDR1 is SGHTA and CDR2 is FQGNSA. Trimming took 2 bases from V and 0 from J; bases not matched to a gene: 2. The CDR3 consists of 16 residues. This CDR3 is CASSLLGQANTGELFF. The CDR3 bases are TGTGCCAGCAGCTTACTGGGACAGGCGAACACCGGGGAGCTGTTTTTT.

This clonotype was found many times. The CDR3 loop reads CASSLQGLYQETQYF. CDR3 bases: TGTGCCAGCAGCTTACAAGGACTGTACCAAGAGACCCAGTACTTC. The chain links TRBV11-3 to TRBJ2-5; the D gene is possibly TRBD2 (5 bases). Per the germline V gene, CDR1 is SGHNT and CDR2 is YENEEA. The CDR3 consists of 15 residues. Trimming removed 2 bases from V and 0 bases from J, with 10 bases in between.

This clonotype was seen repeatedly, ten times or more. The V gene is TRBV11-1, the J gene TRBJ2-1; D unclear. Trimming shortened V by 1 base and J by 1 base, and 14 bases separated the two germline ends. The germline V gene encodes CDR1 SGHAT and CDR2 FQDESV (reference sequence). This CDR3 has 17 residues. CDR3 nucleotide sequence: TGTGCCAGCAGCTTAGGCGATCTCCTAGTTTCCTACAATGAGCAGTTCTTC. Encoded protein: CASSLGDLLVSYNEQFF.

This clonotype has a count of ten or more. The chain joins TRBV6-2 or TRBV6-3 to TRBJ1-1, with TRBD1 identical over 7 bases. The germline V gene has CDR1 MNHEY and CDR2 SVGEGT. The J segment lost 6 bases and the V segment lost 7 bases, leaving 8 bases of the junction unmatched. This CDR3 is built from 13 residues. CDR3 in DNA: TGTGCCAGCACCTCCGGGACAGATGCTGAAGCTTTCTTT. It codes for CASTSGTDAEAFF.

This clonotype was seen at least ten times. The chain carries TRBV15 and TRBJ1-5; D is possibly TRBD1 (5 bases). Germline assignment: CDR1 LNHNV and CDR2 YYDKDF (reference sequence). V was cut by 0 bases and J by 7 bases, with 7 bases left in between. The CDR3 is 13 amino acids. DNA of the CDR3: TGTGCCACCAGCAGAGAGGGGGGACAGCCCCAGCATTTT. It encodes CATSREGGQPQHF.

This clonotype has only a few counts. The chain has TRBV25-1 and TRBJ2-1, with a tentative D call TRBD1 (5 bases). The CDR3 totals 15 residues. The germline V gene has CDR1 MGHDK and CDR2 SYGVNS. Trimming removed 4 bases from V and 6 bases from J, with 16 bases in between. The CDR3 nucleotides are TGTGCCAGCAGTGGTCCAGGGCGCCTTATCAATGAGCAGTTCTTC. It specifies CASSGPGRLINEQFF.

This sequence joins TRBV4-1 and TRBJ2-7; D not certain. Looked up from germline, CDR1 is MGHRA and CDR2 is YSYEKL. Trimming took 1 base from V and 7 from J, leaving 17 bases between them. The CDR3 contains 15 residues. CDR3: CASSQVVGPALEQYF. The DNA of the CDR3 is TGCGCCAGCAGCCAAGTGGTCGGGCCCGCTTTGGAGCAGTACTTC.

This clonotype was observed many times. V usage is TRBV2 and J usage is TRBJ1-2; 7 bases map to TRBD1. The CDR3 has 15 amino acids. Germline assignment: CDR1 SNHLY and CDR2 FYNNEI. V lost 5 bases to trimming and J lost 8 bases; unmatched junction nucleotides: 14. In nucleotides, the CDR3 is TGTGCCAGCAGTCAACAGGGGAGGGGAATGGACGGCTACACCTTC. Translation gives CASSQQGRGMDGYTF.

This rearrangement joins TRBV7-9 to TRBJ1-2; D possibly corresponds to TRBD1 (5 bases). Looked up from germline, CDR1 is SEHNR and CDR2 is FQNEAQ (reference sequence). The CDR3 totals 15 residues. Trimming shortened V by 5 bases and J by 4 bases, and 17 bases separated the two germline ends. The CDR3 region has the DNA TGTGCCAGCAGCCCCGCAGGGCGGGTCGCCTATGGCTACACCTTC. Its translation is CASSPAGRVAYGYTF.